This is a list of T cell receptor beta chains from one sample in a study of T cells in tumors after PD-1 blockade. Using immunoSEQ multiplex PCR, the repertoire was profiled, and TCRdb retains in-frame clones only, with some absent. Among around 60,000 clones listed, 80% were seen once. Sequencing was performed on PBMCs, taken before anti-PD-1 treatment. These receptors were taken from a human donor with basal cell carcinoma. Each CDR3 is given with its conserved first and last residue. The D gene is left open where the match is weak. The size of a clone is reported for some rows only, either as once, few or many, or as a class for expanded clones.

J	D	V	size	CDR3	DNA
TRBJ1-5	.	TRBV7-2	few	CASSLRTGTLNQPQHF	TGTGCCAGCAGCCTGAGGACGGGAACGCTTAATCAGCCCCAGCATTTT
TRBJ1-1	TRBD1	TRBV5-1	.	CASSSRTGTFTEAFF	TGCGCCAGCAGCAGCCGGACAGGGACTTTCACTGAAGCTTTCTTT
TRBJ1-1	.	TRBV5-5	.	CASSRTTGRGEAFF	TGTGCCAGCAGCCGGACTACAGGGAGGGGTGAAGCTTTCTTT
TRBJ1-1	TRBD1	TRBV28	few	CASSFFGKAGGTEAFF	TGTGCCAGCAGTTTCTTTGGTAAGGCAGGGGGCACTGAAGCTTTCTTT
TRBJ1-4	.	TRBV5-4	.	CASSLGGAGNEKLFF	TGTGCCAGCAGCTTGGGGGGGGCGGGAAATGAAAAACTGTTTTTT
TRBJ2-2	TRBD1	TRBV6-5	.	CASRQGGTGELFF	TGTGCCAGCCGACAGGGCGGCACCGGGGAGCTGTTTTTT
TRBJ1-2	TRBD1	TRBV5-4	.	CASSSVQGDYRGYTF	TGTGCCAGCAGCTCTGTACAGGGGGATTATCGTGGCTACACCTTC
TRBJ1-1	.	TRBV6-5	.	CATKVGGQFAEAFF	TGTGCCACCAAGGTTGGAGGGCAATTCGCTGAAGCTTTCTTT
TRBJ1-1	.	TRBV29-1	once	CSVGANTEAFF	TGCAGCGTTGGGGCGAACACTGAAGCTTTCTTT
TRBJ1-2	.	TRBV5-4	.	CASSLTGGGNGYTF	TGTGCCAGCAGCTTGACAGGAGGAGGGAATGGCTACACCTTC
TRBJ1-5	.	TRBV7-6	.	CASSLSGISNQPQHF	TGTGCCAGCAGCTTATCTGGGATTAGCAATCAGCCCCAGCATTTT
TRBJ1-2	.	TRBV7-8	.	CASGKGDGFDYGYTF	TGTGCCAGCGGGAAGGGGGATGGGTTCGACTATGGCTACACCTTC
TRBJ1-1	TRBD1	TRBV2	.	CASRREQGVNTEAFF	TGTGCCAGCAGGAGAGAACAGGGGGTGAACACTGAAGCTTTCTTT
TRBJ2-7	.	TRBV27	.	CASSSWGSYEQYF	TGTGCCAGCAGCTCCTGGGGGTCGTACGAGCAGTACTTC
TRBJ2-1	TRBD2	TRBV6-4	.	CASSEEWGGEQFF	TGTGCCAGCAGTGAGGAGTGGGGGGGTGAGCAGTTCTTC
TRBJ1-2	TRBD1	TRBV15	few	CATSTRKTGYGYTF	TGTGCCACCAGCACCCGCAAGACAGGGTATGGCTACACCTTC
TRBJ1-3	TRBD1	TRBV10-1	.	CASSLDRTSGNTIYF	TGCGCCAGCAGTCTGGACAGGACCTCTGGAAACACCATATATTTT
TRBJ1-1	TRBD1	TRBV3-1/TRBV3-2	.	CASSQGGQGQAEAFF	TGTGCCAGCAGCCAAGGAGGACAGGGCCAGGCTGAAGCTTTCTTT
TRBJ2-1	.	TRBV6-1	.	CASSEMGGHEQFF	TGTGCCAGCAGTGAGATGGGCGGGCATGAGCAGTTCTTC
TRBJ1-2	.	TRBV12-3/TRBV12-4	once	CASSLGDIGGYTF	TGTGCCAGCAGTTTGGGGGACATTGGTGGCTACACCTTC
TRBJ1-6	.	TRBV7-9	.	CASSTTFRGATPLHF	TGTGCCAGCAGTACAACCTTTCGGGGGGCAACACCCCTCCACTTT
TRBJ2-6	TRBD1	TRBV25-1	.	CASSEGTGYSGANVLTF	TGTGCCAGCAGTGAAGGGACAGGATACTCTGGGGCCAACGTCCTGACTTTC
TRBJ2-2	TRBD1	TRBV6-5	.	CASGGQVNTGELFF	TGTGCCAGCGGGGGACAGGTGAACACCGGGGAGCTGTTTTTT
TRBJ2-2	.	TRBV18	.	CASSPGSDTGELFF	TGTGCCAGCTCACCAGGGTCGGACACCGGGGAGCTGTTTTTT
TRBJ2-1	.	TRBV7-8	.	CASSRLGEQFF	TGTGCCAGCAGCCGACTGGGGGAGCAGTTCTTC
TRBJ1-1	.	TRBV9	.	CASSPNGIAAFF	TGTGCCAGCAGCCCAAACGGGATAGCGGCTTTCTTT
TRBJ1-1	.	TRBV5-1	.	CASTRVSGSTEAFF	TGCGCCAGCACGAGGGTATCCGGGAGCACTGAAGCTTTCTTT
TRBJ2-7	.	TRBV7-9	.	CASSAGDGWQYF	TGTGCCAGCAGCGCCGGAGACGGGTGGCAGTACTTC
TRBJ2-1	.	TRBV16	.	CASSQSSGGNEQFF	TGTGCCAGCAGCCAATCGTCTGGGGGGAATGAGCAGTTCTTC
TRBJ2-5	.	TRBV18	.	CASSPLSGKETQYF	TGTGCCAGCTCACCACTCAGCGGAAAAGAGACCCAGTACTTC
TRBJ1-5	.	TRBV6-5	.	CASRYWNQPQHF	TGTGCCAGCAGGTATTGGAATCAGCCCCAGCATTTT
TRBJ2-1	.	TRBV2	.	CASRAPNFYNEQFF	TGTGCCAGCCGAGCCCCTAACTTCTACAATGAGCAGTTCTTC
TRBJ2-5	.	TRBV7-8	.	CASSLVLGETQYF	TGTGCCAGCAGCTTAGTACTGGGGGAGACCCAGTACTTC
TRBJ2-7	.	TRBV29-1	.	CSVAVGGSSYEQYF	TGCAGCGTTGCGGTCGGCGGTAGCTCCTACGAGCAGTACTTC
TRBJ1-1	TRBD1	TRBV5-1	.	CASSPGQGAWNTEAFF	TGCGCCAGCAGCCCCGGACAGGGAGCATGGAACACTGAAGCTTTCTTT
TRBJ1-6	.	TRBV5-8	.	CASRTRLSSYNSPLHF	TGTGCCAGCAGAACACGGTTGAGCTCCTATAATTCACCCCTCCACTTT
TRBJ1-1	.	TRBV5-8	.	CASSNEVNTEAFF	TGTGCCAGCAGTAATGAGGTGAACACTGAAGCTTTCTTT
TRBJ2-2	TRBD1	TRBV2	few	CASSERGTGTGELFF	TGTGCCAGCAGTGAAAGGGGGACAGGCACCGGGGAGCTGTTTTTT
TRBJ1-1	.	TRBV2	.	CARGQTNTEAFF	TGTGCCAGAGGACAGACGAACACTGAAGCTTTCTTT
TRBJ2-2	TRBD2	TRBV9	.	CASSDSSGALGELFF	TGTGCCAGCAGCGATTCTAGCGGGGCTTTGGGGGAGCTGTTTTTT
TRBJ1-2	TRBD1	TRBV7-8	.	CASSPLGGTGGYYGYTF	TGTGCCAGCAGCCCTCTCGGGGGGACAGGGGGATACTATGGCTACACCTTC
TRBJ1-4	.	TRBV6-5	.	CASSLQQSNEKLFF	TGTGCCAGCAGCCTACAACAGTCTAATGAAAAACTGTTTTTT
TRBJ2-5	TRBD2	TRBV27	.	CASSGLAGQETQYF	TGTGCCAGCAGTGGGCTAGCGGGCCAAGAGACCCAGTACTTC
TRBJ2-3	.	TRBV27	.	CASSLSVWSVGTDTQYF	TGTGCCAGCAGTTTATCTGTCTGGAGCGTGGGGACAGATACGCAGTATTTT
TRBJ2-1	.	TRBV19	.	CASSANNEQFF	TGTGCCAGTAGTGCAAACAATGAGCAGTTCTTC
TRBJ2-7	.	TRBV29-1	once	CSAEEGPYEQYF	TGCAGCGCTGAGGAAGGACCCTACGAGCAGTACTTC
TRBJ1-1	.	TRBV13	once	CASSPKRGGLIGNTEAFF	TGTGCCAGCAGCCCGAAGAGAGGTGGGCTGATTGGGAACACTGAAGCTTTCTTT
TRBJ2-3	.	TRBV3-1/TRBV3-2	.	CAAQGKDTQYF	TGTGCCGCTCAGGGGAAAGATACGCAGTATTTT
TRBJ2-7	.	TRBV6-5	.	CASRRGSLVEQYF	TGTGCCAGCAGGCGGGGAAGCCTAGTCGAGCAGTACTTC
TRBJ1-5	.	TRBV30	.	CAWSVNQGRNQPQHF	TGTGCCTGGAGTGTAAATCAGGGTAGGAATCAGCCCCAGCATTTT
TRBJ1-6	.	TRBV5-4	.	CASSSIIDPGERNSPLHF	TGTGCCAGCAGCTCAATAATCGACCCAGGGGAGAGAAATTCACCCCTCCACTTT